Following are 8 T cell receptor beta chains from one sample sequenced in a study of CXCR3-negative and CXCR3-positive naive CD8 T cells. Each TRB cDNA library was prepared by 5' RACE (with UMI labels). From its re-call of the 5' RACE reads, TCRdb lists each CDR3 protein once, without DNA. The sample totals about 56,000 distinct CDR3 sequences. The antigens of these receptors remain unknown. Study-wide results and caveats: Comparison of naive cells showed more hydrophobic TRB CDR3s in CXCR3-positive than in CXCR3-negative naive cells.

The sample was naive CXCR3+ CD8+ T cells from blood. The subset: CD45RO-CCR7+CD27+CD95- naive CD8+ T cells expressing CXCR3 (TNR3+). These receptors were collected from a human donor in good health. Some clones in this sample may be carry-over from other donors' samples.

This chain uses TRBV27 with TRBJ1-1; TCRdb names TRBD1, which stays unverified in the absence of DNA. The germline V gene has CDR1 MNHEY and CDR2 SMNVEV (reference sequence). The CDR3 is 13 residues long. CDR3 sequence: CASSPRGGLEAFF.

This chain connects TRBV4-1 to TRBJ2-5; TCRdb's D call of TRBD1 is untestable without DNA. There are 16 residues in the CDR3. Germline CDR1 MGHRA, CDR2 YSYEKL. The chain's CDR3 is CASSQPDRGSQETQYF.

The gene calls are TRBV4-3 and TRBJ2-1; TCRdb designates TRBD2, a call that cannot be tested without DNA. This CDR3 is built from 17 residues. Germline assignment: CDR1 LGHNA and CDR2 YSLEER. This CDR3 is CASSQGRGRGVHNEQFF.

The chain recombines TRBV29-1 with TRBJ2-7; TCRdb outputs TRBD1, but without DNA this stays unchecked. CDR1 and CDR2 (germline): SQVTM, ANQGSEA. This CDR3 contains 13 residues. The CDR3 sequence is CSVDTGTGYEQYF.

The CDR3: CASSTYSYAGVYEQYF. J is TRBJ2-7 and V is TRBV9; the D call from TCRdb, TRBD1, cannot be confirmed without DNA. Germline V gene data show CDR1 as SGDLS and CDR2 as YYNGEE. The CDR3 is 16 amino acids.

The V call is TRBV27, the J call TRBJ2-7. Germline lookup yields CDR1 MNHEY and CDR2 SMNVEV (reference sequence). The CDR3 extends over 13 amino acids. CDR3 amino acids: CASSFGVGYEQYF.

The chain joins TRBV7-6 to TRBJ2-7. This CDR3 is built from 16 residues. Germline assignment: CDR1 SGHVS and CDR2 FNYEAQ. CDR3 in amino acids: CASSLGGRQYSYEQYF.

The chain links TRBV15 to TRBJ1-6; TCRdb outputs TRBD1, but without DNA this stays unchecked. This CDR3 spans 17 amino acids. Germline lookup yields CDR1 LNHNV and CDR2 YYDKDF (reference sequence). The CDR3 loop reads CATSRDRPETGGSPLHF. Drawing the rest from reference TRBV15 and TRBJ1-6, the complete variable domain is DAMVIQNPRYQVTQFGKPVTLSCSQTLNHNVMYWYQQKSSQAPKLLFHYYDKDFNNEADTPDNFQSRRPNTSFCFLDIRSPGLGDTAMYLCATSRDRPETGGSPLHFGNGTRLTVT.